This T cell receptor beta chain comes out of a study of blood T cell repertoires in COVID-19. Study context: Sites across the United States, Italy and Spain contributed samples from acute and convalescent COVID-19.

Germline-derived CDR1 and CDR2 are MGHDK and SYGVNS. This CDR3 has 15 residues. V lost 4 bases, J lost 4 bases, and 16 bases lay in between. Methods used by the authors: Quantification of nucleated cells was approximated via reference gene primer amplification. Assay: immunoSEQ multiplex PCR; the TCRdb copy retains only in-frame clones and omits some. V and J calls and clone size are those listed in that table; D and trimming were worked out from the DNA. The sample shows a few hundred thousand clones, approximately 81% of them seen only once. This clone occurred once. The chain carries TRBV25-1 and TRBJ1-2; a weak D match, TRBD1 (6 bases). The material sequenced was peripheral blood. This sequence was found in a woman in her late teens or twenties with acute or convalescent COVID-19. The CDR3 loop reads CASSADTGRGYGYTF. The CDR3, as DNA: TGTGCCAGCAGTGCCGATACAGGGCGAGGCTATGGCTACACCTTC.